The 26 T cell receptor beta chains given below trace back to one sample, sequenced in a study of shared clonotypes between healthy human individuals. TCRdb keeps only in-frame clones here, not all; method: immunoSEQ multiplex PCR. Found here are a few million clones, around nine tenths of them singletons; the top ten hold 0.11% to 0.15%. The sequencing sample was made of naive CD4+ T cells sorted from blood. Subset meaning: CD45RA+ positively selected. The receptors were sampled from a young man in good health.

CDR3 coding DNA: TGTGCCAGCAGCTTAGAGGCCCACTCTGGAAACACCATATATTTT. This sequence encodes CASSLEAHSGNTIYF. V is TRBV7-2 and J is TRBJ1-3; D ambiguous. V shed 1 base and J shed 0 bases, with 7 bases lying between them. This CDR3 is 15 amino acids long. Germline V gene sequence: CDR1 SGHTA, CDR2 FQGNSA.

CDR3 bases: TGTGCCAGCAGCGCCCGGGCAGGCGATAATTCACCCCTCCACTTT. Its protein is CASSARAGDNSPLHF. The V gene is TRBV9, the J gene TRBJ1-6, with no clear D. Per the germline V gene, CDR1 is SGDLS and CDR2 is YYNGEE. This CDR3 has 15 amino acids. The ends were cut back, 3 bases at V and 5 bases at J, with 12 bases in the middle.

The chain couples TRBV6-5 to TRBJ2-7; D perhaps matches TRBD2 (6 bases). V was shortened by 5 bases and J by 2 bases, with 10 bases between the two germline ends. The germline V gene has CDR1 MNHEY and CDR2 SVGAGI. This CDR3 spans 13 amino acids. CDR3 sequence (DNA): TGTGCCAGCAGTCCGGGAGCCCCCTACGAGCAGTACTTC. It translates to CASSPGAPYEQYF.

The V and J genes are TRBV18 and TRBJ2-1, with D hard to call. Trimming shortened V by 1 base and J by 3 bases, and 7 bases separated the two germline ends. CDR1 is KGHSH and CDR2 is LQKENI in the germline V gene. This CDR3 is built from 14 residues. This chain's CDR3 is CASSPRRVYNEQFF. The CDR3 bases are TGTGCCAGCTCACCACGAAGGGTCTACAATGAGCAGTTCTTC.

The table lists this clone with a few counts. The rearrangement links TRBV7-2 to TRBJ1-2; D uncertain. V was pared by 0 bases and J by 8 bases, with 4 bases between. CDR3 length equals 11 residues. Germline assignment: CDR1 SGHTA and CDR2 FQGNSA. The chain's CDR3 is CASSLALGYTF. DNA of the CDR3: TGTGCCAGCAGCTTAGCGCTCGGCTACACCTTC.

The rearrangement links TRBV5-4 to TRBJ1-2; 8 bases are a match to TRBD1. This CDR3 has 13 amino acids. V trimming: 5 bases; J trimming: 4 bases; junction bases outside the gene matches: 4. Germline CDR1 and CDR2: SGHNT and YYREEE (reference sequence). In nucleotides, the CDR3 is TGTGCCAGCAGGGGACAGGTCGGCTATGGCTACACCTTC. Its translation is CASRGQVGYGYTF.

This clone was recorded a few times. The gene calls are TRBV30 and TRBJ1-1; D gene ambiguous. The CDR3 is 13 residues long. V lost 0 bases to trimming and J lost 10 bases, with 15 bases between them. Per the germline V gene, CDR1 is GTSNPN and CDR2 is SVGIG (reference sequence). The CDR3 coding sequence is TGTGCCTGGAGTGTAAGACACCCCCCAACAGCTTTCTTT. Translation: CAWSVRHPPTAFF. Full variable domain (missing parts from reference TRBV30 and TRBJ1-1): SQTIHQWPATLVQPVGSPLSLECTVEGTSNPNLYWYRQAAGRGLQLLFYSVGIGQISSEVPQNLSASRPQDRQFILSSKKLLLSDSGFYLCAWSVRHPPTAFFGQGTRLTVV.

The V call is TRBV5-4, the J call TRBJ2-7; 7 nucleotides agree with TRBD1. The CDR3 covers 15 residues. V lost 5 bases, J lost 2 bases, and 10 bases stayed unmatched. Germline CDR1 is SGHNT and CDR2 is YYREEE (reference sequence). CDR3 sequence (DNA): TGTGCCAGCAGTCACGGGGACAGTTCGACCTACGAGCAGTACTTC. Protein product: CASSHGDSSTYEQYF.

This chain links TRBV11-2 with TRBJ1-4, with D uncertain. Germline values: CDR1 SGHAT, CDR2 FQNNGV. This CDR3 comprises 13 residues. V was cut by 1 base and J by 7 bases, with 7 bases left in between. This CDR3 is CASSLGSAEKLFF. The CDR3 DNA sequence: TGTGCCAGCAGCTTAGGTTCGGCTGAAAAACTGTTTTTT.

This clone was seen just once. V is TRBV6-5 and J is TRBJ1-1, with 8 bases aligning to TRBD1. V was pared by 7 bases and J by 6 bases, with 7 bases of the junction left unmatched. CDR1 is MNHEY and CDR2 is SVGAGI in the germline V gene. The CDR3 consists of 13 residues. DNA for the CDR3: TGTGCCAGCAATCCACAGGGGGGGTCTGAAGCTTTCTTT. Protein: CASNPQGGSEAFF.

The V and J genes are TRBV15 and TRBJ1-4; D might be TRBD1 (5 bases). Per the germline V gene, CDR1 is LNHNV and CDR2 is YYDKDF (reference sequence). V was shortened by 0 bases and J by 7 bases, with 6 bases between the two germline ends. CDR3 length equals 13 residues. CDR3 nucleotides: TGTGCCACCAGCAGAGATACAGGTGAAAAACTGTTTTTT. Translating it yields CATSRDTGEKLFF.

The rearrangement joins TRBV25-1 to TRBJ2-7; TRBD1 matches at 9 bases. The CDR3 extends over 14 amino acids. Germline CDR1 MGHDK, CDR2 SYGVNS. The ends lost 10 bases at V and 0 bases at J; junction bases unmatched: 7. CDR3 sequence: CATAGQGLSYEQYF. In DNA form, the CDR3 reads TGTGCCACCGCGGGACAGGGCCTCTCCTACGAGCAGTACTTC.

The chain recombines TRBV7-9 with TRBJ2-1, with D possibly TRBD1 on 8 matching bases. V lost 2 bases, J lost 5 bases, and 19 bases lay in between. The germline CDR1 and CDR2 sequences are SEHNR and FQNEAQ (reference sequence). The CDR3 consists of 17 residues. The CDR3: CASSLSLTGGDHNEQFF. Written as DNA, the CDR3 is TGTGCCAGCAGCTTATCCCTTACAGGGGGGGATCACAATGAGCAGTTCTTC. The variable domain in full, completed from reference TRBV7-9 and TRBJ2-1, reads DTGVSQNPRHKITKRGQNVTFRCDPISEHNRLYWYRQTLGQGPEFLTYFQNEAQLEKSRLLSDRFSAERPKGSFSTLEIQRTEQGDSAMYLCASSLSLTGGDHNEQFFGPGTRLTVL.

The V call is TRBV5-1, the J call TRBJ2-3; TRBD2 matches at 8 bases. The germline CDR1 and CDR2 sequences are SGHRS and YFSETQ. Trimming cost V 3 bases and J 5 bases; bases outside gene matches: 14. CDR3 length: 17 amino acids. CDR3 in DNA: TGCGCCAGCAGCTCCCTTTCCCGGGGGGGTCCGCAAGATACGCAGTATTTT. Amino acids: CASSSLSRGGPQDTQYF.

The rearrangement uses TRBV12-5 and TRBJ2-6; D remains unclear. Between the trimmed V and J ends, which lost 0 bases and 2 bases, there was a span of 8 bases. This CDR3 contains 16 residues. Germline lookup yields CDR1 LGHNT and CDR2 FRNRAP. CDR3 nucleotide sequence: TGTGCTAGTGGTTTGGTACTTAAAGCTGGGGCCAACGTCCTGACTTTC. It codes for CASGLVLKAGANVLTF.

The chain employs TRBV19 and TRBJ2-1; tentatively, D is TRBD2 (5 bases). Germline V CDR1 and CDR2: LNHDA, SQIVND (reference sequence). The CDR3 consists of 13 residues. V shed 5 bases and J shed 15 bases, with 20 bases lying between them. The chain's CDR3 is CASSPQTGPGGFF. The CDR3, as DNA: TGTGCCAGTAGTCCGCAGACCGGGCCCGGAGGGTTCTTC.

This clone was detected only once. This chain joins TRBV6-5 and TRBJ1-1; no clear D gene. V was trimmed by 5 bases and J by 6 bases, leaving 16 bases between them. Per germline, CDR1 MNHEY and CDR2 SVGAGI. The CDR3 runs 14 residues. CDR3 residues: CASSGSVAAAEAFF. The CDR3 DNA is TGTGCCAGCAGTGGCTCCGTCGCGGCTGCTGAAGCTTTCTTT.

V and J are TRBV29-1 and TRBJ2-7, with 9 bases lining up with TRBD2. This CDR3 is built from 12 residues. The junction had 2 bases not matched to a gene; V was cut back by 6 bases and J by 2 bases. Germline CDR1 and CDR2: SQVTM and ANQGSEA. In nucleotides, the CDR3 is TGCAGCGTAGCTAGCGGGGCCTACGAGCAGTACTTC. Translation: CSVASGAYEQYF.

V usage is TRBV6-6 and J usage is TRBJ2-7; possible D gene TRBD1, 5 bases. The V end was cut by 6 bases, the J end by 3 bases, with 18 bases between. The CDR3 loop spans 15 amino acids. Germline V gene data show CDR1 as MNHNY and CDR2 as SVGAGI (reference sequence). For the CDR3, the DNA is TGTGCCAGCAGCCCAGGATCCAGGGTGGACTACGAGCAGTACTTC. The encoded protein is CASSPGSRVDYEQYF.

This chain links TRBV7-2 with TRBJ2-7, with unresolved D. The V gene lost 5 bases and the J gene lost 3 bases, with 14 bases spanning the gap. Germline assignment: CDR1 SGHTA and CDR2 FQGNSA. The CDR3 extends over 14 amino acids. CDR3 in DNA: TGTGCCAGCAGCGCATCCAGGAAGGACTACGAGCAGTACTTC. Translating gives CASSASRKDYEQYF. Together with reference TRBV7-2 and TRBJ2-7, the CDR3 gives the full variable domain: GAGVSQSPSNKVTEKGKDVELRCDPISGHTALYWYRQSLGQGLEFLIYFQGNSAPDKSGLPSDRFSAERTGGSVSTLTIQRTQQEDSAVYLCASSASRKDYEQYFGPGTRLTVT.

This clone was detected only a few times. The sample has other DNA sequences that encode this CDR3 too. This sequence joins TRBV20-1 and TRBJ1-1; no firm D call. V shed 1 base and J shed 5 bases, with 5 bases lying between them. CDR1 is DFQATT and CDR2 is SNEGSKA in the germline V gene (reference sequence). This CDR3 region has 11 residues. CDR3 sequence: CSARGGTEAFF. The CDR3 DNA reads TGCAGTGCTAGAGGTGGGACTGAAGCTTTCTTT.

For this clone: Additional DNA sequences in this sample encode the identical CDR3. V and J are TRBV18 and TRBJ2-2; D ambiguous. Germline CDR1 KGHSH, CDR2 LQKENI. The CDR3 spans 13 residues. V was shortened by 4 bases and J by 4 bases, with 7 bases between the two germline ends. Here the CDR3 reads CASSLSGTGELFF. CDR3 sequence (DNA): TGTGCCAGCTCACTATCTGGCACCGGGGAGCTGTTTTTT.

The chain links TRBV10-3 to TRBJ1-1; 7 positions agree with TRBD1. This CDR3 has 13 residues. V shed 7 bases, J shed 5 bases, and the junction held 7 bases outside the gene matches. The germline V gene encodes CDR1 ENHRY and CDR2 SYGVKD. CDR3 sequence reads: CAITGDRVTEAFF. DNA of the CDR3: TGTGCCATCACCGGCGACAGGGTTACTGAAGCTTTCTTT.

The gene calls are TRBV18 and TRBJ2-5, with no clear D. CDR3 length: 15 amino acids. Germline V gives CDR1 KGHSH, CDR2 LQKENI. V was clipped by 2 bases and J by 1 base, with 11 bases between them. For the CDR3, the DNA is TGTGCCAGCTCACCAACTTCAACGTCCCAAGAGACCCAGTACTTC. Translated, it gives CASSPTSTSQETQYF.

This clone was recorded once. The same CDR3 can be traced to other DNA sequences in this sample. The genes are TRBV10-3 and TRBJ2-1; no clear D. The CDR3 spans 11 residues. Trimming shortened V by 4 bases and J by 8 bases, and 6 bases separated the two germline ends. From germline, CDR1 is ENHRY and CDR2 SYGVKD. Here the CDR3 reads CAISVGDEQFF. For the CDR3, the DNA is TGTGCCATCAGTGTTGGCGATGAGCAGTTCTTC.

The CDR3: CASSEARTYEQYF. CDR3 in DNA: TGTGCCAGCAGTGAGGCCAGAACCTACGAGCAGTACTTC. The gene calls are TRBV2 and TRBJ2-7; D gene uncertain. From germline, CDR1 is SNHLY and CDR2 FYNNEI. The CDR3 sequence is 13 residues long. Between the trimmed V and J ends, which lost 3 bases and 2 bases, there was a span of 8 bases.